The entry that follows covers one TCR beta chain sequence. Other DNA variants within this sample encode the same CDR3. These data come from a study of shared clonotypes between healthy human individuals. Looking at the study overall: Per-donor plates numbered three CD4 naive, three CD4 memory, two CD8 naive and one CD8 memory.

Assay runs were performed at deep level. In the source study's methods: Filtering differed since immunoSEQ provided only junctions, with no quality scores. Using immunoSEQ multiplex PCR, the repertoire was profiled, and TCRdb retains in-frame clones only, with some absent. D and trimming were read from the DNA, whereas the V and J calls and clone size are those reported in that table. The sample has over a million clones; more than 60% are singletons. The CDR3 contains 14 residues. Per the germline V gene, CDR1 is LGHNT and CDR2 is FRNRAP. Trimming pared 7 bases from V and 0 bases from J, leaving 10 bases between.

Input material: memory CD4+ T cells sorted from blood. Subset defined: CD45RA-negative fraction. This clonotype was obtained from a man aged 18 to 29 in good health. V and J are TRBV12-5 and TRBJ1-3; D unclear. This CDR3 reads CASAQGLSGNTIYF. The CDR3 DNA reads TGTGCTAGTGCCCAAGGACTCTCTGGAAACACCATATATTTT.